A selection of T cell receptor beta chains follows, all from one sample in a study of shared clonotypes between healthy human individuals. Sequenced by immunoSEQ multiplex PCR; TCRdb stores in-frame clones only, minus some. Among about 680,000 clones listed, about three quarters were seen once. Sequenced material: memory CD4+ T cells sorted from blood. The receptors derive from a woman aged 25-40 years in good health. Both conserved end residues are part of each CDR3. The order of the fields is clone size, V gene, J gene, D gene, CDR3 protein, CDR3 DNA. D genes are given only for firm matches. Clone size, where shown, is once, few, many, or a class for clones that have expanded.

abundance: NA; v_gene: TRBV9; j_gene: TRBJ2-5; d_gene: NA; CDR3aa: CASSVWRTQTQYF; CDR3nt: TGTGCCAGCAGCGTATGGAGGACGCAGACCCAGTACTTC
abundance: NA; v_gene: TRBV9; j_gene: TRBJ1-4; d_gene: TRBD1; CDR3aa: CASSAGQGGSSEKLFF; CDR3nt: TGTGCCAGCAGCGCGGGACAGGGTGGGAGTAGTGAAAAACTGTTTTTT
abundance: NA; v_gene: TRBV18; j_gene: TRBJ2-1; d_gene: NA; CDR3aa: CASSPPMAGTTNSYNEQFF; CDR3nt: TGTGCCAGCTCACCACCGATGGCGGGAACTACCAACTCCTACAATGAGCAGTTCTTC
abundance: once; v_gene: TRBV30; j_gene: TRBJ1-3; d_gene: NA; CDR3aa: CAWSVTVSGNTIYF; CDR3nt: TGTGCCTGGAGTGTGACAGTCTCTGGAAACACCATATATTTT
abundance: NA; v_gene: TRBV11-3; j_gene: TRBJ2-1; d_gene: NA; CDR3aa: CASSLEGWGRSNEQFF; CDR3nt: TGTGCCAGCAGCCTAGAAGGATGGGGAAGGAGTAATGAGCAGTTCTTC
abundance: few; v_gene: TRBV4-2; j_gene: TRBJ2-7; d_gene: TRBD2; CDR3aa: CASSQEGLAGSYEQYF; CDR3nt: TGTGCCAGCAGCCAAGAGGGGTTAGCGGGATCCTACGAGCAGTACTTC
abundance: once; v_gene: TRBV11-3; j_gene: TRBJ2-5; d_gene: NA; CDR3aa: CASSLGDWEETQYF; CDR3nt: TGTGCCAGCAGCTTGGGGGACTGGGAAGAGACCCAGTACTTC
abundance: NA; v_gene: TRBV7-9; j_gene: TRBJ2-4; d_gene: NA; CDR3aa: CASSFQGISAKNIQYF; CDR3nt: TGTGCCAGCAGCTTTCAAGGGATCAGCGCCAAAAACATTCAGTACTTC
abundance: NA; v_gene: TRBV19; j_gene: TRBJ2-7; d_gene: NA; CDR3aa: CASRSEPRSYEQYF; CDR3nt: TGTGCCAGTAGGTCCGAGCCCAGAAGTTACGAGCAGTACTTC
abundance: few; v_gene: TRBV25-1; j_gene: TRBJ2-1; d_gene: TRBD2; CDR3aa: CASSESQGGRALDEQFF; CDR3nt: TGTGCCAGCAGTGAGAGCCAGGGCGGGAGGGCCCTCGATGAGCAGTTCTTC
abundance: NA; v_gene: TRBV28; j_gene: TRBJ1-2; d_gene: NA; CDR3aa: CASSLDGEIHGYTF; CDR3nt: TGTGCCAGCAGTCTCGACGGGGAAATCCACGGCTACACCTTC
abundance: NA; v_gene: TRBV6-1; j_gene: TRBJ2-7; d_gene: NA; CDR3aa: CASSEWGAGSTYEQYF; CDR3nt: TGTGCCAGCAGTGAATGGGGGGCAGGTTCGACCTACGAGCAGTACTTC
abundance: NA; v_gene: TRBV25-1; j_gene: TRBJ2-1; d_gene: NA; CDR3aa: CASSEYFQDNEQFF; CDR3nt: TGTGCCAGCAGTGAATATTTTCAAGACAATGAGCAGTTCTTC
abundance: NA; v_gene: TRBV2; j_gene: TRBJ2-7; d_gene: NA; CDR3aa: CASRDLGATYEQYF; CDR3nt: TGTGCCAGCAGGGACTTAGGGGCGACCTACGAGCAGTACTTC
abundance: NA; v_gene: TRBV27; j_gene: TRBJ2-7; d_gene: TRBD1; CDR3aa: CASKIQGSYEQYF; CDR3nt: TGTGCCAGCAAAATACAGGGGTCCTACGAGCAGTACTTC
abundance: NA; v_gene: TRBV25-1; j_gene: TRBJ2-2; d_gene: NA; CDR3aa: CASSERAVNTGELFF; CDR3nt: TGTGCCAGCAGTGAACGGGCAGTTAACACCGGGGAGCTGTTTTTT
abundance: NA; v_gene: TRBV27; j_gene: TRBJ1-1; d_gene: NA; CDR3aa: CASRLTRNTEAFF; CDR3nt: TGTGCCAGCAGGCTGACAAGGAACACTGAAGCTTTCTTT
abundance: NA; v_gene: TRBV7-9; j_gene: TRBJ2-7; d_gene: TRBD2; CDR3aa: CASSATTSGRTEQYF; CDR3nt: TGTGCCAGCAGCGCCACGACTAGCGGGAGAACCGAGCAGTACTTC
abundance: NA; v_gene: TRBV13; j_gene: TRBJ2-5; d_gene: TRBD2; CDR3aa: CASSSRLAGPQYF; CDR3nt: TGTGCCAGCAGCTCCAGACTAGCGGGACCCCAGTACTTC
abundance: NA; v_gene: TRBV18; j_gene: TRBJ2-5; d_gene: NA; CDR3aa: CASSPLFRGLGEETQYF; CDR3nt: TGTGCCAGCTCACCATTATTTAGAGGGCTAGGCGAGGAGACCCAGTACTTC
abundance: few; v_gene: TRBV7-8; j_gene: TRBJ2-3; d_gene: TRBD2; CDR3aa: CASSEREGADTQYF; CDR3nt: TGTGCCAGCAGCGAGCGGGAGGGCGCAGATACGCAGTATTTT
abundance: NA; v_gene: TRBV14; j_gene: TRBJ2-3; d_gene: NA; CDR3aa: CASRHSTGTSTDTQYF; CDR3nt: TGTGCCAGCAGGCACTCTACCGGGACTAGCACAGATACGCAGTATTTT
abundance: few; v_gene: TRBV7-2; j_gene: TRBJ2-7; d_gene: NA; CDR3aa: CASSPQWLASYEQYF; CDR3nt: TGTGCCAGCAGCCCCCAATGGCTAGCCTCCTACGAGCAGTACTTC
abundance: NA; v_gene: TRBV5-1; j_gene: TRBJ1-1; d_gene: TRBD1; CDR3aa: CASSLTPATGGERGEAFF; CDR3nt: TGCGCCAGCAGCTTGACGCCCGCTACAGGGGGCGAACGGGGTGAAGCTTTCTTT
abundance: NA; v_gene: TRBV5-4; j_gene: TRBJ2-3; d_gene: NA; CDR3aa: CASSLGQGGTDTQYF; CDR3nt: TGTGCCAGCAGCTTGGGTCAGGGCGGCACAGATACGCAGTATTTT
abundance: NA; v_gene: TRBV6-6; j_gene: TRBJ2-7; d_gene: NA; CDR3aa: CASSFESYEQYF; CDR3nt: TGTGCCAGCAGTTTCGAGTCCTACGAGCAGTACTTC
abundance: NA; v_gene: TRBV19; j_gene: TRBJ1-5; d_gene: TRBD1; CDR3aa: CASSPTGGADQPQHF; CDR3nt: TGTGCCAGTAGCCCGACAGGGGGCGCGGATCAGCCCCAGCATTTT
abundance: NA; v_gene: TRBV10-3; j_gene: TRBJ2-7; d_gene: TRBD2; CDR3aa: CAISGGGTYEQYF; CDR3nt: TGTGCCATCAGTGGGGGGGGAACCTACGAGCAGTACTTC